These 4 T cell receptor beta chains were all obtained from the same sample, sequenced in a study of T cells in Graves' hyperthyroidism and ophthalmopathy. RNA transcripts yielded amplified TCR beta CDR3 regions. The HTBI primer set served for first-round RT-PCR of the TCR CDR3. MiXCR, run by TCRdb on the multiplex PCR reads, gives a single entry per CDR3 protein. The data show more than 500,000 distinct CDR3 sequences, 14% seen once. The source material was blood. The receptor set was obtained from a woman aged 40 to 49 with Graves' hyperthyroidism.

J is TRBJ1-6 and V is TRBV6-1; 7 positions agree with TRBD1. Germline CDR1 is MNHNS and CDR2 is SASEGT. The CDR3 consists of 13 residues. V gave up 8 bases and J gave up 8 bases; unmatched junction bases: 6. CDR3 nucleotides: TGTGCCAGCCGACAGGGTGGCGATTCACCCCTCCACTTT. This codes for CASRQGGDSPLHF.

This clonotype was found many times. The rearrangement links TRBV7-3 to TRBJ2-3, with a weak D call TRBD1 (6 bases). The CDR3 contains 16 residues. Germline CDR1 reads SGHTA; CDR2 reads FQGTGA. V was trimmed by 4 bases and J by 0 bases, leaving 14 bases between them. In DNA, the CDR3 is TGTGCCAGCAGCTACCGAACAGGGCTCAGCACAGATACGCAGTATTTT. Translating gives CASSYRTGLSTDTQYF.

At least ten counts were recorded for this clonotype. The chain uses TRBV6-2 or TRBV6-3 and TRBJ2-1; 15 bases align to TRBD2. This CDR3 region has 21 residues. V gave up 7 bases and J gave up 8 bases; unmatched junction bases: 24. Germline V CDR1 and CDR2: MNHEY, SVGEGT. This CDR3 is CASNPIPSRTSGRANLDEQFF. As DNA, the CDR3 is TGTGCCAGCAACCCGATACCAAGCAGGACTAGCGGGAGGGCCAACTTGGATGAGCAGTTCTTC.

This clonotype was counted between two and nine times. J is TRBJ2-7 and V is TRBV11-2; 11 positions match TRBD1. The germline V gene has CDR1 SGHAT and CDR2 FQNNGV. CDR3 length: 15 amino acids. V gave up 5 bases and J gave up 4 bases; unmatched junction bases: 7. The CDR3: CASSPGQGARYEQYF. The CDR3 DNA sequence: TGTGCCAGCAGCCCCGGACAGGGGGCGCGGTACGAGCAGTACTTC. The variable domain in full, with the rest retrieved from reference TRBV11-2 and TRBJ2-7, is EAGVAQSPRYKIIEKRQSVAFWCNPISGHATLYWYQQILGQGPKLLIQFQNNGVVDDSQLPKDRFSAERLKGVDSTLKIQPAKLEDSAVYLCASSPGQGARYEQYFGPGTRLTVT.